This T cell receptor (beta chain) derives from a study of cytomegalovirus exposure and HLA in healthy donors. Study information: Of roughly 400 genotyped donors, around 86% grouped in the Caucasian-associated ancestry cluster.

The V segment lost 1 base and the J segment 6 bases; nucleotides outside the gene matches: 11. This CDR3 has 17 residues. The germline V gene encodes CDR1 SGHVS and CDR2 FNYEAQ. Use of 60 Vbeta and 13 Jbeta primers characterized the PCR. TCRdb's copy holds only in-frame clones and misses some; the assay was immunoSEQ multiplex PCR. The sample has some 130,000 clones; about three quarters are singletons. Study-level points and caveats: Evidence from a later analysis indicated that most CMV-associated TCR beta chains looked HLA-restricted. A few V segments could not be told apart, such as TRBV6-2 and TRBV6-3, and were left out.

Every donor was a healthy person donating bone marrow. About this clone: Its antigen is unknown.

The chain recombines TRBV7-6 with TRBJ2-2, with 7 bases identical to TRBD2. The receptor's source is a woman between 40 and 55 years old in good health and CMV-seronegative. Sequencing was performed on PBMCs. The CDR3 nucleotides read TGTGCCAGCAGCTTAGATGTTGGTGGAGGGAGGGCCGGGGAGCTGTTTTTT. Its protein is CASSLDVGGGRAGELFF.